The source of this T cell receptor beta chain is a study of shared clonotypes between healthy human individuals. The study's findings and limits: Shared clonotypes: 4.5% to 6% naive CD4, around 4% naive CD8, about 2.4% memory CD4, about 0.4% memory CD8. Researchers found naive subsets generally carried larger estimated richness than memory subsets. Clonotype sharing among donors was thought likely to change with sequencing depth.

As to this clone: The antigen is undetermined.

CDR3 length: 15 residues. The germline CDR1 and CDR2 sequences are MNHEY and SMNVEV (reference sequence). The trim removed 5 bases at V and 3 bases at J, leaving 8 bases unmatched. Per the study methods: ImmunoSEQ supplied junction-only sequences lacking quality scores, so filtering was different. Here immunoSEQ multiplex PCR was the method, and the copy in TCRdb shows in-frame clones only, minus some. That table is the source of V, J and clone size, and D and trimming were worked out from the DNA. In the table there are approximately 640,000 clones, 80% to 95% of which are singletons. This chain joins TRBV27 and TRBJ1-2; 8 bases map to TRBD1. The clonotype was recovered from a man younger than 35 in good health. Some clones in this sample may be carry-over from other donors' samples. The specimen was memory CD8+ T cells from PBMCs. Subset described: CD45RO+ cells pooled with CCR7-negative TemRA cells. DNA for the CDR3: TGTGCCAGCAGTGAACGATACAGGGGGGACTATGGCTACACCTTC. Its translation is CASSERYRGDYGYTF.